One and the same sample provided the 31 T cell receptor beta chains below, sequenced in a study of T-cell reconstitution after alpha-beta-depleted transplantation in children. The TCRbeta library was prepared with unique molecular identifiers. One entry per CDR3 protein results from TCRdb running MiXCR on the PCR reads. This table holds 3,500 to 5,500 distinct CDR3 sequences, over 10% found once. The material sequenced was PBMCs, mostly from graft donor cells, taken 60 days after TCRalphabeta/CD19-depleted stem cell transplant. The receptors shown here come from a male patient between 2 and 15 years old who had a stem cell transplant for acute lymphoblastic leukemia, so the T cells may come from the graft donor.

This clonotype was seen repeatedly, ten times or more. The rearrangement joins TRBV18 to TRBJ2-2; D might be TRBD1 (6 bases). V was shortened by 1 base and J by 6 bases, with 12 bases between the two germline ends. This CDR3 has 15 residues. In germline, CDR1 is KGHSH, CDR2 LQKENI. In DNA, the CDR3 is TGTGCCAGCTCACCACGGGCAGGGGTCCCCGGGGAGCTGTTTTTT. Protein sequence: CASSPRAGVPGELFF.

This clonotype ranks as medium-sized. In nucleotides, the CDR3 is TGTGCCAGCTCACGAGAGGGATTAGAAAATCAGCCCCAGCATTTT. Its translation: CASSREGLENQPQHF. The V and J genes are TRBV18 and TRBJ1-5; D is uncertain. Trimming cost V 4 bases and J 4 bases, with 14 bases left between them. CDR3 length equals 15 residues. Germline CDR1 KGHSH, CDR2 LQKENI. The variable domain in full, with the rest retrieved from reference TRBV18 and TRBJ1-5, is NAGVMQNPRHLVRRRGQEARLRCSPMKGHSHVYWYRQLPEEGLKFMVYLQKENIIDESGMPKERFSAEFPKEGPSILRIQQVVRGDSAAYFCASSREGLENQPQHFGDGTRLSIL.

The gene calls are TRBV4-2 and TRBJ2-3, with D uncertain. This CDR3 is built from 19 residues. Trimming took off 8 bases at V and 2 bases at J, with 29 bases between the two ends. The V gene's germline CDR1 is LGHNA and CDR2 YNFKEQ. The CDR3 sequence is CASGPGPRCAGLITDTQYF. CDR3 in DNA: TGTGCCAGCGGCCCCGGGCCCCGCTGCGCAGGATTAATCACAGATACGCAGTATTTT.

This clonotype is termed large. J is TRBJ2-7 and V is TRBV10-3, with TRBD1 matching 7 bases. The CDR3 extends over 15 amino acids. V shed 0 bases and J 7 bases; nucleotides not matched to a gene: 9. Germline V gives CDR1 ENHRY, CDR2 SYGVKD. CDR3 DNA: TGTGCCATCAGTGAGTCAGGGGGCGAACTTCAAGAGCAGTACTTC. Translated: CAISESGGELQEQYF.

Ten or more counts support this clonotype. The chain combines TRBV7-9 with TRBJ1-2; D call uncertain. This CDR3 contains 13 residues. V lost 1 base and J 7 bases, leaving 10 bases between the germline ends. The germline CDR1 and CDR2 sequences are SEHNR and FQNEAQ (reference sequence). As DNA, the CDR3 is TGTGCCAGCAGCTTAGGGCCAGACGGTGGCTACACCTTC. It is translated as CASSLGPDGGYTF. Combining the CDR3 with reference TRBV7-9 and TRBJ1-2 gives the whole variable domain DTGVSQNPRHKITKRGQNVTFRCDPISEHNRLYWYRQTLGQGPEFLTYFQNEAQLEKSRLLSDRFSAERPKGSFSTLEIQRTEQGDSAMYLCASSLGPDGGYTFGSGTRLTVV.

This clonotype is labeled as medium-sized (0.01 to 0.1%). This chain links TRBV3-1 with TRBJ2-5; 10 bases agree with TRBD1. Trimming took 6 bases from V and 2 from J; bases not matched to a gene: 12. The CDR3 is 17 amino acids. CDR1 LGHDT and CDR2 YNNKEL come from the germline V gene (reference sequence). The CDR3 DNA reads as TGTGCCAGCAGGCAACTTTCGGACAGGGGGGCTCAAGAGACCCAGTACTTC. It is translated as CASRQLSDRGAQETQYF.

This clonotype was counted a single time. At one end, the junction sequence differs from germline, possibly due to a read error. The rearrangement joins TRBV5-1 to TRBJ2-2, with a possible D match to TRBD1 (5 bases). This CDR3 is built from 14 residues. Germline loops: CDR1 SGHRS, CDR2 YFSETQ. The CDR3 nucleotides read TGTGCCAGCAGCTCCAGGGTCCTCTCCGGGGAGCTGTTTTTT. This gives the protein CASSSRVLSGELFF.

This clonotype was counted at least ten times. V is TRBV23-1 and J is TRBJ1-1; 7 nucleotides line up with TRBD1. TRBV23-1 is marked as an open reading frame, function uncertain. This CDR3 contains 13 residues. V lost 6 bases to trimming and J lost 1 base; unmatched junction nucleotides: 2. CDR3 sequence: CASRWTGNTEAFF. The CDR3 region has the DNA TGCGCCAGCAGGTGGACAGGGAACACTGAAGCTTTCTTT.

The table lists this clonotype with many counts. The V gene is TRBV7-3, the J gene TRBJ2-2, with a weak D call TRBD1 (5 bases). The ends were cut back, 2 bases at V and 0 bases at J, with 22 bases in the middle. Germline V gene sequence: CDR1 SGHTA, CDR2 FQGTGA. This CDR3 spans 20 amino acids. The CDR3 bases are TGTGCCAGCAGCTTAGTAGTGGACAACCTTCCAGGGACGAACACCGGGGAGCTGTTTTTT. Residues: CASSLVVDNLPGTNTGELFF.

Many counts were recorded for this clonotype. The rearrangement uses TRBV5-1 and TRBJ2-6; D is perhaps TRBD1 (5 bases). The CDR3 covers 17 residues. Germline V lookup: CDR1 SGHRS, CDR2 YFSETQ. V was shortened by 1 base and J by 0 bases, with 11 bases between the two germline ends. CDR3: CASSLYQGSSGANVLTF. CDR3 bases: TGCGCCAGCAGCTTGTATCAGGGTAGCTCTGGGGCCAACGTCCTGACTTTC.

This clonotype was seen at least ten times. The chain couples TRBV9 to TRBJ2-3; 8 nucleotides line up with TRBD2. Germline V gene sequence: CDR1 SGDLS, CDR2 YYNGEE. Losses at the gene ends were 2 bases for V and 7 bases for J; bases not matched to a gene: 12. The CDR3 covers 16 residues. The CDR3 is CASSVAGGPSGHTQYF. For the CDR3, the DNA is TGTGCCAGCAGCGTTGCGGGGGGACCGAGCGGGCATACGCAGTATTTT.

This clonotype was seen repeatedly, ten times or more. The chain has TRBV7-9 and TRBJ2-7, with TRBD1 identical over 9 bases. In germline, CDR1 is SEHNR, CDR2 FQNEAQ (reference sequence). The CDR3 consists of 14 residues. Losses at the gene ends were 4 bases for V and 3 bases for J; bases not matched to a gene: 4. The CDR3 region is CASSSQGAGYEQYF. In nucleotides, the CDR3 is TGTGCCAGCAGCTCACAGGGGGCCGGCTACGAGCAGTACTTC.

This clonotype was seen many times. The chain has TRBV6-5 and TRBJ1-6; 8 bases fit TRBD1. The CDR3 is made up of 12 amino acids. With V trimmed by 6 bases and J by 16 bases, 8 bases remained unmatched. Germline loops: CDR1 MNHEY, CDR2 SVGAGI. The CDR3 DNA is TGTGCCAGCAGCCAAGGACAGGGATCACTCCACTTT. It encodes CASSQGQGSLHF.

This clonotype was seen many times. The rearrangement links TRBV12-3 or TRBV12-4 to TRBJ2-7; 7 bases match TRBD1. The length of the CDR3 is 14 residues. The J segment lost 3 bases and the V segment lost 5 bases, leaving 7 bases of the junction unmatched. CDR3 nucleotides: TGTGCCAGCAGTCTCCGGGACAGAGTCTACGAGCAGTACTTC. This gives the protein CASSLRDRVYEQYF.

About this clonotype itself: The junction shows a germline mismatch at one end, possibly a read error. The rearrangement uses TRBV7-2 and TRBJ1-1; the D gene is possibly TRBD1 (5 bases). This CDR3 has 14 residues. Germline values: CDR1 SGHTA, CDR2 FQGNSA. The CDR3 loop reads CASSLAGGFDPPIF. The CDR3 bases are TGTGCCAGCAGCTTAGCCGGGGGATTCGATCCCCCAATTTTT.

In its sample, this clonotype was seen many times. This chain joins TRBV24-1 and TRBJ1-5, with D uncertain. Germline CDR1 and CDR2: KGHDR and SFDVKD. The CDR3 is made up of 15 amino acids. The V gene lost 9 bases and the J gene lost 1 base, with 15 bases spanning the gap. The CDR3 is CATSLGWGSNQPQHF. CDR3 nucleotides: TGTGCCACCTCTCTGGGGTGGGGAAGCAATCAGCCCCAGCATTTT.

The genes are TRBV11-3 and TRBJ2-1; 9 positions match TRBD2. The J segment lost 10 bases and the V segment lost 1 base, leaving 11 bases of the junction unmatched. The CDR3 totals 16 residues. CDR1 is SGHNT and CDR2 is YENEEA in the germline V gene. CDR3 amino acids: CASSLGRRGGLEEQFF. DNA of the CDR3: TGTGCCAGCAGCTTAGGGAGGCGGGGGGGCTTAGAAGAGCAGTTCTTC.

This clonotype was observed at least ten times. The V and J genes are TRBV29-1 and TRBJ1-1, with D maybe TRBD1 (5 bases). This CDR3 spans 13 amino acids. The germline V gene encodes CDR1 SQVTM and CDR2 ANQGSEA. Trimming took 3 bases from V and 0 from J, leaving 8 bases between them. The CDR3 DNA follows: TGCAGCGTTGAGAACAGGTTGAACACTGAAGCTTTCTTT. Translation gives CSVENRLNTEAFF.

This clonotype was recorded at least ten times. The CDR3 protein is CASSYSILWTGPNTGELFF. The CDR3 DNA reads as TGTGCCAGCAGTTACTCTATTCTGTGGACAGGCCCGAACACCGGGGAGCTGTTTTTT. J is TRBJ2-2 and V is TRBV6-5; 7 bases line up with TRBD1. Trimming at V came to 0 bases and at J to 0 bases, leaving 10 bases not matched to a gene. Germline loops: CDR1 MNHEY, CDR2 SVGAGI. This CDR3 contains 19 residues.

The chain is built from TRBV5-3 and TRBJ2-3; 8 nucleotides align to TRBD2. TRBV5-3 belongs to the ORF category, with a function that is uncertain. Trimming removed 9 bases from V and 2 bases from J; junction bases left unmatched: 23. The CDR3 has 19 residues. The CDR3 protein is CAMSPGISGAGLITDTQYF. CDR3 DNA sequence: TGTGCCATGAGCCCCGGGATTAGCGGGGCAGGATTAATCACAGATACGCAGTATTTT.

This clonotype is labeled as medium-sized (0.01 to 0.1%). As DNA, the CDR3 is TGTGCCAGCAGCCGTCAGAGGACTAGCGGGCGCTCCAATGAGCAGTTCTTC. It codes for CASSRQRTSGRSNEQFF. The V gene is TRBV5-6, the J gene TRBJ2-1, with 11 positions matching TRBD2. The germline CDR1 and CDR2 sequences are SGHDT and YYEEEE. The ends lost 4 bases at V and 6 bases at J; junction bases unmatched: 12. The length of the CDR3 is 17 residues. Supplemented by reference TRBV5-6 and TRBJ2-1, the full variable domain reads DAGVTQSPTHLIKTRGQQVTLRCSPKSGHDTVSWYQQALGQGPQFIFQYYEEEERQRGNFPDRFSGHQFPNYSSELNVNALLLGDSALYLCASSRQRTSGRSNEQFFGPGTRLTVL.

In this sample, this clonotype is medium-sized. The genes are TRBV7-2 and TRBJ1-1; 10 bases agree with TRBD1. This CDR3 contains 17 residues. Trimming removed 4 bases from V and 5 bases from J; junction bases left unmatched: 13. CDR1 is SGHTA, CDR2 FQGNSA, per germline. The CDR3 nucleotides are TGTGCCAGCAGCTCCCCGGGACAGGGGTCGGGGCGGACTGAAGCTTTCTTT. Translating it yields CASSSPGQGSGRTEAFF.

By share of the sample, this clonotype is medium-sized. The chain recombines TRBV5-1 with TRBJ1-1, with 8 bases lining up with TRBD1. The CDR3 spans 15 residues. V dropped 0 bases and J dropped 2; count of bases not matched to a gene: 3. Germline CDR1 SGHRS, CDR2 YFSETQ. CDR3 sequence reads: CASSLDRGGNTEAFF. CDR3 DNA: TGCGCCAGCAGCTTGGACAGGGGGGGAAACACTGAAGCTTTCTTT.

This clonotype counts as medium-sized. This chain links TRBV20-1 with TRBJ2-7, with D hard to call. V lost 5 bases, J lost 3 bases, and 17 bases lay in between. CDR1 DFQATT and CDR2 SNEGSKA come from the germline V gene (reference sequence). The CDR3 covers 14 residues. DNA for the CDR3: TGCAGTGCTGCGTTCTGGAGCGAACACTACGAGCAGTACTTC. Protein product: CSAAFWSEHYEQYF.

This clonotype was recorded many times. The chain has TRBV7-3 and TRBJ1-5; D is unresolved. The length of the CDR3 is 15 residues. V was trimmed by 5 bases and J by 5 bases, leaving 16 bases between them. CDR1 SGHTA and CDR2 FQGTGA come from the germline V gene. CDR3 bases: TGTGCCAGCAGCCGAGTCCAGCCAAGGGATCAGCCCCAGCATTTT. Translation: CASSRVQPRDQPQHF. The whole variable domain, filled in from reference TRBV7-3 and TRBJ1-5, reads GAGVSQTPSNKVTEKGKYVELRCDPISGHTALYWYRQSLGQGPEFLIYFQGTGAADDSGLPNDRFFAVRPEGSVSTLKIQRTERGDSAVYLCASSRVQPRDQPQHFGDGTRLSIL.

There are many counts of this clonotype. Here the CDR3 reads CASSLMPNTGELFF. CDR3 nucleotides: TGTGCCAGCAGTTTAATGCCGAACACCGGGGAGCTGTTTTTT. The chain has TRBV12-3 or TRBV12-4 and TRBJ2-2; D is unclear. V lost 2 bases and J lost 0, with 4 bases in between. This CDR3 has 14 amino acids.

This clonotype is medium-sized. This chain links TRBV19 with TRBJ1-4; no firm D call. The CDR3 runs to 10 residues. CDR1 and CDR2 from the germline V gene are LNHDA and SQIVND (reference sequence). V dropped 7 bases and J dropped 8 bases, with 5 bases sitting between them. As DNA, the CDR3 is TGTGCCAGTAAGGGCGAAAAACTGTTTTTT. Protein product: CASKGEKLFF.

This clonotype is large by share. The rearrangement joins TRBV7-2 to TRBJ2-1; 13 bases line up with TRBD2. Unmatched junction bases numbered 9, after V lost 4 bases and J lost 6 bases. The CDR3 extends over 17 amino acids. Per germline, CDR1 SGHTA and CDR2 FQGNSA. CDR3 coding DNA: TGTGCCAGCAGCTCGAGGACTAGCGGGAGTTGGGGCAATGAGCAGTTCTTC. As protein: CASSSRTSGSWGNEQFF.

This clonotype counts as medium-sized (0.01 to 0.1%). The chain carries TRBV7-9 and TRBJ1-1, with TRBD1 as a possible D gene (5 bases). Germline loops: CDR1 SEHNR, CDR2 FQNEAQ (reference sequence). This CDR3 is 15 amino acids long. Trimming pared 1 base from V and 4 bases from J, leaving 13 bases between. DNA of the CDR3: TGTGCCAGCAGCTTAGAGACAGAACGGGGCACTGAAGCTTTCTTT. Protein product: CASSLETERGTEAFF.

This clonotype was found many times. The chain combines TRBV28 with TRBJ2-7, with D perhaps being TRBD1 or TRBD2 (5 bases each). Trimming stripped 6 bases from V and 2 bases from J, with 14 bases between. Germline CDR1 MDHEN, CDR2 SYDVKM. There are 14 residues in the CDR3. CDR3 in DNA: TGTGCCAGCAGATGGGGACGGGCAACCTACGAGCAGTACTTC. It specifies CASRWGRATYEQYF.

This clonotype was seen many times. CDR3 nucleotides: TGTGCCAGTAGCGGAGTATATAGCAATCAGCCCCAGCATTTT. Amino acid sequence: CASSGVYSNQPQHF. The chain couples TRBV19 to TRBJ1-5; no reliable D call. Per germline, CDR1 LNHDA and CDR2 SQIVND (reference sequence). CDR3 length: 14 residues. The germline V and J ends were trimmed by 6 bases and 0 bases, with 9 bases remaining between them.